The 28 T cell receptor beta chains below were found in one sample sequenced in a study of spatial heterogeneity in lung cancer. Study-wide results and caveats: Tumors with more nonsynonymous mutations had more expanded intratumoral alpha and beta TCRs.

TCRdb reprocessed the 5' RACE reads with MiXCR, giving one entry per CDR3 protein. Seen here are more than 10,000 distinct CDR3 sequences, over 4.5% observed once, and the top ten hold 36%. Specified time point: sample taken at primary tumor resection. Their antigen targets remain unknown. The sample here was lung tumor tissue, taken at surgery. The receptors derive from a male donor with early-stage non-small cell lung cancer.

This clonotype came up many times. The chain recombines TRBV6-2 or TRBV6-3 with TRBJ1-5; weak D call: TRBD1 (5 bases). The CDR3 is made up of 13 amino acids. V lost 6 bases and J 9 bases, leaving 15 bases between the germline ends. CDR1 MNHEY and CDR2 SVGEGT come from the germline V gene. CDR3 region: CASSPTRGRPQHF. In DNA, the CDR3 is TGTGCCAGCAGCCCCACCCGGGGACGGCCCCAGCATTTT.

In this sample, this clonotype turned up many times. The chain has TRBV2 and TRBJ2-2; D ambiguous. V was shortened by 4 bases and J by 7 bases, with 7 bases between the two germline ends. The germline V gene encodes CDR1 SNHLY and CDR2 FYNNEI. The CDR3 spans 12 residues. The CDR3 region is CASSAQYGELFF. The CDR3 bases are TGTGCCAGCAGTGCGCAGTACGGGGAGCTGTTTTTT.

This clonotype was detected many times. This sequence joins TRBV12-3 or TRBV12-4 and TRBJ1-2, with a weak D call TRBD1 (6 bases). With 8 bases removed from V and 8 bases from J, the gap between germline ends came to 18 bases. This CDR3 contains 13 residues. This CDR3 is CASHSGDPMGYTF. CDR3 sequence (DNA): TGTGCCAGCCACTCAGGGGACCCTATGGGCTACACCTTC.

This clonotype was observed at least ten times. The CDR3 bases are TGTGCCAGCAGCTTAAGTGGTCCCCTCTCTGGAAACACCATATATTTT. Translating gives CASSLSGPLSGNTIYF. This chain uses TRBV7-3 with TRBJ1-3; D remains unclear. With 1 base removed from V and 0 bases from J, the gap between germline ends came to 10 bases. This CDR3 is built from 16 residues. CDR1 is SGHTA, CDR2 FQGTGA, per germline.

This clonotype was detected ten times or more. The rearrangement joins TRBV10-3 to TRBJ2-7; 7 nucleotides agree with TRBD2. Germline CDR1 ENHRY, CDR2 SYGVKD. The CDR3 has 14 amino acids. The trim removed 7 bases at V and 6 bases at J, leaving 12 bases unmatched. Written as DNA, the CDR3 is TGTGCCATCAAATTTGCGGGGGTGCGCGCCGAGCAGTACTTC. Its translation: CAIKFAGVRAEQYF.

This clonotype showed up many times. The chain joins TRBV14 to TRBJ2-1; 9 bases are a match to TRBD2. This CDR3 comprises 15 residues. The J segment lost 4 bases and the V segment lost 4 bases, leaving 5 bases of the junction unmatched. CDR1 and CDR2 from the germline V gene are SGHDN and FVKESK. CDR3 nucleotide sequence: TGTGCCAGCAGCCCCTTAGCGGGGGATTACAATGAGCAGTTCTTC. It codes for CASSPLAGDYNEQFF.

Relative to its sample, this clonotype is large. The J gene is TRBJ2-4, the V gene TRBV12-3 or TRBV12-4; D is uncertain. The CDR3 sequence is 13 residues long. The V end lost 1 base, the J end lost 7 bases, and 8 bases lay between the germline ends. This CDR3 reads CASSLGHANIQYF. The CDR3, as DNA: TGTGCCAGCAGTTTAGGGCACGCGAACATTCAGTACTTC.

This clonotype qualifies as medium-sized. The chain links TRBV13 to TRBJ2-7; the D gene could be TRBD1 or TRBD2 (5 bases each). V shed 4 bases and J shed 7 bases, with 20 bases lying between them. The CDR3 length is 15 residues. Germline CDR1 and CDR2: PRHDT and FYEKMQ (reference sequence). CDR3 amino acids: CASSSRDHGVREQYV. CDR3 coding DNA: TGTGCCAGCAGCTCCCGGGACCACGGGGTCCGAGAGCAGTACGTC.

In this sample, this clonotype turned up many times. The chain links TRBV28 to TRBJ2-3; 9 bases fit TRBD1. The CDR3 totals 16 residues. V lost 4 bases, J lost 2 bases, and 7 bases stayed unmatched. Germline assignment: CDR1 MDHEN and CDR2 SYDVKM. This CDR3 reads CASSSYRGRDTDTQYF. Here the CDR3 DNA reads TGTGCCAGCAGTTCCTACAGGGGGCGGGACACAGATACGCAGTATTTT.

This chain connects TRBV6-2 or TRBV6-3 to TRBJ2-7; 12 bases fit TRBD2. Unmatched junction bases numbered 4, after V lost 8 bases and J lost 2 bases. CDR3 length equals 14 residues. CDR1 and CDR2 from the germline V gene are MNHEY and SVGEGT. CDR3: CASGLAGNAYEQYF. The CDR3 nucleotides read TGTGCCAGCGGACTAGCGGGGAACGCCTACGAGCAGTACTTC.

The rearrangement links TRBV24-1 to TRBJ2-3; 10 positions match TRBD2. This CDR3 is built from 15 residues. The trim removed 4 bases at V and 5 bases at J, leaving 5 bases unmatched. Germline V gene lookup returns CDR1 KGHDR and CDR2 SFDVKD. The CDR3 sequence: CATSESGRAKDTQYF. The CDR3 nucleotides are TGTGCCACCAGTGAGAGCGGGAGGGCCAAAGATACGCAGTATTTT.

This clonotype was detected ten times or more. V gene TRBV29-1 combines with J gene TRBJ2-5, with D unresolved. Deletions cut 8 bases from V and 5 bases from J, with 18 bases between. The CDR3 sequence is 13 residues long. The V gene's germline CDR1 is SQVTM and CDR2 ANQGSEA. CDR3 sequence reads: CSTVKTLGETQYF. CDR3 DNA: TGCAGCACAGTCAAGACCCTGGGGGAGACCCAGTACTTC.

The V call is TRBV5-1, the J call TRBJ2-5; 7 bases are a match to TRBD1. CDR1 is SGHRS and CDR2 is YFSETQ in the germline V gene. The CDR3 consists of 14 residues. Unmatched junction bases numbered 5, after V lost 4 bases and J lost 2 bases. The CDR3 sequence: CASSNPRGQETQYF. The CDR3 DNA reads TGCGCCAGCAGCAACCCCAGGGGGCAAGAGACCCAGTACTTC. Full variable domain (outside the CDR3, taken from reference TRBV5-1 and TRBJ2-5): KAGVTQTPRYLIKTRGQQVTLSCSPISGHRSVSWYQQTPGQGLQFLFEYFSETQRNKGNFPGRFSGRQFSNSRSEMNVSTLELGDSALYLCASSNPRGQETQYFGPGTRLLVL.

V gene TRBV28 combines with J gene TRBJ1-4; TRBD1 matches 8 bases. Germline CDR1 is MDHEN and CDR2 is SYDVKM. This CDR3 region has 16 residues. The V and J ends lost 5 bases and 7 bases, in that order; junction bases with no gene match: 12. CDR3 in DNA: TGTGCCAGCAGTCAACCCGGACAGGGTAGTGTTGAAAAACTGTTTTTT. Translated, it gives CASSQPGQGSVEKLFF.

This clonotype was counted at least ten times. This chain joins TRBV6-5 and TRBJ2-1; TRBD2 might be the D (6 bases). Trimming left V 6 bases short and J 10 bases short, with 13 bases between. Looked up from germline, CDR1 is MNHEY and CDR2 is SVGAGI. CDR3 length: 12 amino acids. CDR3 loop: CASRPRAGEQFF. In nucleotides, the CDR3 is TGTGCCAGCAGACCCCGGGCGGGGGAGCAGTTCTTC.

This clonotype was observed at least ten times. CDR3 nucleotides: TGTGCCAGCAGCCCTCGGACAGGGAGCTCCTACAATGAGCAGTTCTTC. Translated, it gives CASSPRTGSSYNEQFF. The V gene is TRBV11-1, the J gene TRBJ2-1, with 8 bases lining up with TRBD1. The CDR3 runs 16 residues. V gave up 5 bases and J gave up 0 bases; unmatched junction bases: 6. CDR1 and CDR2 (germline): SGHAT, FQDESV (reference sequence).

This clonotype was detected ten times or more. The rearrangement links TRBV29-1 to TRBJ2-7, with 8 bases that match TRBD2. Per the germline V gene, CDR1 is SQVTM and CDR2 is ANQGSEA. V lost 5 bases to trimming and J lost 3 bases; unmatched junction nucleotides: 6. The CDR3 runs to 13 residues. The CDR3 nucleotides are TGCAGCGTTATACCAGCGGGGGACTACGAGCAGTACTTC. It encodes CSVIPAGDYEQYF.

This clonotype was found many times. CDR3 sequence (DNA): TGTGCCAGCAGCTTCCTAGGGGGGGCTGGAGGCTACACCTTC. Its translation is CASSFLGGAGGYTF. The chain is built from TRBV11-2 and TRBJ1-2; the D gene is possibly TRBD1 (6 bases). The V end lost 3 bases, the J end lost 8 bases, and 16 bases lay between the germline ends. The CDR3 is 14 amino acids. Germline CDR1 reads SGHAT; CDR2 reads FQNNGV.

This clonotype was counted ten times or more. V is TRBV6-2 or TRBV6-3 and J is TRBJ1-5; no clear D gene. In germline, CDR1 is MNHEY, CDR2 SVGEGT. Deletions cut 2 bases from V and 1 base from J, with 9 bases between. This CDR3 contains 15 residues. CDR3: CASSYGPPSNQPQHF. CDR3 DNA: TGTGCCAGCAGTTACGGGCCCCCAAGCAATCAGCCCCAGCATTTT.

This clonotype appeared many times. The V and J genes are TRBV6-5 and TRBJ2-7; D is unresolved. The CDR3 has 12 amino acids. With 6 bases removed from V and 3 bases from J, the gap between germline ends came to 9 bases. CDR1 and CDR2 (germline): MNHEY, SVGAGI. This chain's CDR3 is CASSPDGYEQYV. As DNA, the CDR3 is TGTGCCAGCAGCCCAGACGGCTACGAGCAGTACGTC.

This clonotype has only a few counts. V is TRBV20-1 and J is TRBJ1-4, with D perhaps TRBD1 (5 bases). CDR1 is DFQATT and CDR2 is SNEGSKA in the germline V gene (reference sequence). The germline V and J ends were trimmed by 3 bases and 11 bases, with 13 bases remaining between them. The CDR3 has 12 residues. The chain's CDR3 is CSASDQGRKLFF. CDR3 nucleotides: TGCAGTGCTAGTGACCAGGGTCGGAAACTGTTTTTT.

Many counts were recorded for this clonotype. The chain is built from TRBV25-1 and TRBJ2-6; D not resolved. Germline loops: CDR1 MGHDK, CDR2 SYGVNS. The V and J ends lost 1 base and 0 bases respectively, with 4 bases between them. This CDR3 is built from 15 residues. The CDR3 DNA follows: TGTGCCAGCAGTGAATGGGGCTCTGGGGCCAACGTCCTGACTTTC. This encodes CASSEWGSGANVLTF.

This clonotype was observed many times. The chain links TRBV20-1 to TRBJ2-1; 13 bases match TRBD2. From germline, CDR1 is DFQATT and CDR2 SNEGSKA (reference sequence). The CDR3 is made up of 19 amino acids. The trim removed 6 bases at V and 0 bases at J, leaving 14 bases unmatched. The CDR3 coding sequence is TGCAGTGCCAAAAGCGGACTAGCGGGAGCCCCCCACTCCTACAATGAGCAGTTCTTC. Its translation is CSAKSGLAGAPHSYNEQFF.

This clonotype has ten or more counts. The chain combines TRBV6-2 or TRBV6-3 with TRBJ1-2; D is unresolved. V lost 6 bases and J 4 bases, leaving 9 bases between the germline ends. CDR1 is MNHEY and CDR2 is SVGEGT in the germline V gene. CDR3 length: 12 amino acids. CDR3 residues: CASRGRIYGYTF. CDR3 nucleotide sequence: TGTGCCAGCAGGGGCAGGATCTATGGCTACACCTTC.

This clonotype was seen ten or more times. The chain carries TRBV11-2 and TRBJ1-6; 10 positions match TRBD1. The CDR3 consists of 20 residues. Trimming took 3 bases from V and 0 from J; bases not matched to a gene: 11. Germline V gene lookup returns CDR1 SGHAT and CDR2 FQNNGV. CDR3 DNA: TGTGCCAGCAGCTTGAGAGGGACAGGGGTTGCGAGCTCCTATAATTCACCCCTCCACTTT. Translated, it gives CASSLRGTGVASSYNSPLHF.

Here the CDR3 DNA reads TGCAGTGCTAGACCTAACAGGCCCTATGGCTACACCTTC. This encodes CSARPNRPYGYTF. The chain combines TRBV20-1 with TRBJ1-2; D is perhaps TRBD1 (5 bases). Germline V gene sequence: CDR1 DFQATT, CDR2 SNEGSKA (reference sequence). The ends were cut back, 2 bases at V and 4 bases at J, with 11 bases in the middle. The CDR3 is made up of 13 amino acids.

Many counts were recorded for this clonotype. V is TRBV20-1 and J is TRBJ2-2, with 9 bases matching TRBD1. Germline trimming cut 0 bases from V and 4 bases from J; bases unmatched to any gene: 3. This CDR3 has 15 amino acids. The germline V gene has CDR1 DFQATT and CDR2 SNEGSKA (reference sequence). This CDR3 is CSARERTGATGELFF. CDR3 coding DNA: TGCAGTGCTAGAGAAAGGACAGGGGCCACCGGGGAGCTGTTTTTT.

In this sample, this clonotype turned up many times. The rearrangement joins TRBV9 to TRBJ2-1; possibly TRBD2 for D (5 bases). CDR1 and CDR2 (germline): SGDLS, YYNGEE. Trimming took 0 bases from V and 8 from J, leaving 9 bases between them. There are 13 residues in the CDR3. CDR3 bases: TGTGCCAGCAGCGTAGAACTCGGGGATGAGCAGTTCTTC. It translates to CASSVELGDEQFF.